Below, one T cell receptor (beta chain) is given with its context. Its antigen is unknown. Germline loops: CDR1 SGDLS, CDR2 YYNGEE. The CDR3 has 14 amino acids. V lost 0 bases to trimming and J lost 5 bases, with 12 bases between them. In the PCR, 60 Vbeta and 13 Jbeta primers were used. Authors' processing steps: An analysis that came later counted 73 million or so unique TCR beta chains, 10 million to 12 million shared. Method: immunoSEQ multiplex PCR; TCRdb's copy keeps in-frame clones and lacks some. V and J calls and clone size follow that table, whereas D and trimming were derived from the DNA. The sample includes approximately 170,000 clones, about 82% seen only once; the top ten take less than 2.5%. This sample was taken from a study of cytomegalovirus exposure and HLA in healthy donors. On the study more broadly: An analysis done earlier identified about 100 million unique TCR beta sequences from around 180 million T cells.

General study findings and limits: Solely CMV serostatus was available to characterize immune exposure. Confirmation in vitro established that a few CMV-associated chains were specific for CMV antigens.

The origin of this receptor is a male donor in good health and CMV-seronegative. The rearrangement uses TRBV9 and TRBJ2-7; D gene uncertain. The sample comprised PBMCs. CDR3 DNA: TGTGCCAGCAGCGTAGAAGGTGGAGCCCACGAGCAGTACTTC. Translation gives CASSVEGGAHEQYF.